This T cell receptor (beta chain) was profiled in a study of vaccination effects on CD4 cells after COVID-19. Overall study: As their vaccination, participants received two doses of either BNT162b2 or mRNA-1273. Notes on the study in general: After vaccination, at late timepoints, clones induced by infection and by vaccine contracted markedly.

Following 10 days of culture, CD4+ T cells were isolated. Vaccinated participants had no history of SARS-CoV-2 infection and tested negative for nucleocapsid antibodies. Points on this clone: Its cognate antigen is unknown.

J was trimmed by 1 base and V by 7 bases; bases with no gene match: 3. Germline V lookup: CDR1 SNHLY, CDR2 FYNNEI. The CDR3 consists of 14 residues. Profiling relied on immunoSEQ multiplex PCR, and the TCRdb table lists in-frame clones only, not all of them. The sample has tens of thousands of clones, 60% to 80% seen once. This sequence was found in a human donor who received a COVID-19 vaccine. J is TRBJ2-2 and V is TRBV2; 7 positions agree with TRBD1. Sequenced material: CD4+ T cells from PBMCs cultured without peptide, taken before COVID-19 vaccination. The DNA of the CDR3 is TGTGCCAGCAAAAGACAGGGGAACACCGGGGAGCTGTTTTTT. The encoded protein is CASKRQGNTGELFF.